What follows describes a single T cell receptor beta chain. Its antigen remains undetermined. Within one base of it there is no much larger clone, and no base qualities were kept. The data originate from a study of blood T cell repertoires in COVID-19 (dated by TCRdb to the early 2020s). Regarding the study in general: The collaborator samples originated in the United States, Italy and Spain and spanned the acute and convalescent phases of COVID-19. Subjects who had been exposed to COVID-19, were actively infected with it, or had recovered from it provided the deeply sampled blood TCRbeta repertoires that made up the dataset. The material from the prospective study consisted of cDNA or gDNA derived from T cells, B-cell-depleted T cells, or PBMCs. The samples were drawn from the first 160 participants of the ongoing ImmuneRACE study and from 1,254 subjects provided by 6 global collaborators. The sample metadata nearly always contained a de-identified subject ID, COVID-19 status, age in years and sex. Where HLA class I and class II types were available, the types were taken from metadata supplied by the sample provider, not from assay-based typing. A freely available public database, intended as a resource for researchers studying the immune response to SARS-CoV-2, is where the repertoires were released.

The trim is 7 bases for V and 4 bases for J, with a gap of 13 bases between the germline ends. As encoded in the germline V gene, CDR1 is SQVTM while CDR2 is ANQGSEA. Reading from cysteine to phenylalanine, the CDR3 counts 12 amino acids. The only DNA kept is the CDR3, 36 bases in frame from the first base. TCRbeta CDR3 regions were amplified from genomic DNA by means of the immunoSEQ Assay, a bias-controlled multiplex PCR. Per the source publication's procedure: The number of nucleated cells in each sample was estimated by amplification of reference gene primers within the assay. To quantify the absolute abundance of each unique TCRbeta CDR3 rearrangement, sequence reads were collapsed and filtered. Productive Simpson clonality was computed per sample as the square root of Simpson's diversity index over productive rearrangements. TCRdb stores this immuneACCESS table with in-frame sequences only. Part of the clones is absent; in the studies checked, under half of the shortfall reflects unresolved V genes, and no reason is known for the rest. The V and J calls and clone size were taken over from that table, and D and trimming were inferred from the DNA. A total of roughly 200,000 clones appear in this sample, roughly 84% of them only once. Together, the top ten hold about 3.2% of the sample.

The paper as a whole reports these results and caveats: Clinical and demographic metadata were provided uncurated, with the amount varying by source and participant.

Participants in the prospective study were aged roughly 18 to 95 years, lived in 20 to 30 United States geographic areas, and enrolled through a virtual design. To assign participants to cohorts, the prospective study relied on clinical history that participants themselves reported in a screening survey and a study questionnaire. Exposed participants were defined as having been in contact with someone with a PCR-confirmed or clinician-diagnosed COVID-19 case within 2 weeks of study entry. Mobile phlebotomists in the prospective study collected whole blood, serum and a nasopharyngeal or oropharyngeal swab from every participant. Over a roughly 2-month period, participants in the prospective study had the option of providing additional blood draws and questionnaires. Before DNA extraction, blood samples from the prospective study were shipped at room temperature or frozen.

The sequence derives from a woman aged 25 to 45 who had been exposed to COVID-19. Sequencing used PBMCs or T cells enriched from blood (not recorded which). Rearrangement joined TRBV29-1 to TRBJ1-1; 5 matching bases give a weak D call of TRBD1. The CDR3 protein is CSAGPGGTEAFF. The sequenced DNA: TGCAGCGCGGGACCCGGGGGCACTGAAGCTTTCTTT.